One T cell receptor beta chain is described in this entry. What it binds is unknown. The study ran its PCR with 60 Vbeta and 13 Jbeta primers. Repertoires were generated with immunoSEQ multiplex PCR, while TCRdb's copy carries only in-frame clones and drops some. Counted here are approximately 190,000 clones, 84% occurring once; the ten biggest clones make up approximately 0.26%. This entry belongs to a study of cytomegalovirus exposure and HLA in healthy donors. Findings and limits, study-wide: Within an earlier analysis, most TCR beta V segments proved productive either about 87% or about 30% of the time.

The CDR3 covers 17 residues. Germline trimming cut 1 base from V and 2 bases from J; bases unmatched to any gene: 8. CDR1 and CDR2 (germline): MGHRA, YSYEKL. V usage is TRBV4-1 and J usage is TRBJ1-5; TRBD1 agrees at 7 bases. The TCR was taken from a boy under 18 in good health and CMV-seronegative. Sequenced material: PBMCs. The CDR3 sequence: CASSQGDWTGGNQPQHF. The CDR3 nucleotides are TGCGCCAGCAGCCAAGGGGATTGGACAGGTGGCAATCAGCCCCAGCATTTT.